This TCR beta chain was captured by sequencing in a study of early T cells in non-severe SARS-CoV-2 infection. Looking at the study overall: Sequenced bulk RNA came from whole blood that was unsorted, and chains were unpaired. The study, taken as a whole, reports: VDJdb-based annotation leaned toward anti-spike CD8 responses and missed private and CD4 specificities.

Unique molecular identifiers were added to individual cDNA molecules. MiXCR, applied by TCRdb to the 5' RACE reads, yields one record per CDR3 protein. Among 45,000 to 50,000 distinct CDR3 sequences listed, around 6% were seen once. This clonotype was counted between two and nine times. The antigen is unknown. The sequence was obtained from an adult who was a healthcare worker with PCR-confirmed SARS-CoV-2 infection or an uninfected control (not recorded which). The sample was whole blood.

Written as DNA, the CDR3 is TGTGCCAGCAGCTTAAGGCGGGAGAGAAGCGGGGAGCTGTTTTTT. Translating it yields CASSLRRERSGELFF. This chain joins TRBV11-2 and TRBJ2-2; 7 positions agree with TRBD2. V gave up 2 bases and J gave up 7 bases; unmatched junction bases: 7. The CDR3 is made up of 15 amino acids. Germline CDR1 SGHAT, CDR2 FQNNGV.